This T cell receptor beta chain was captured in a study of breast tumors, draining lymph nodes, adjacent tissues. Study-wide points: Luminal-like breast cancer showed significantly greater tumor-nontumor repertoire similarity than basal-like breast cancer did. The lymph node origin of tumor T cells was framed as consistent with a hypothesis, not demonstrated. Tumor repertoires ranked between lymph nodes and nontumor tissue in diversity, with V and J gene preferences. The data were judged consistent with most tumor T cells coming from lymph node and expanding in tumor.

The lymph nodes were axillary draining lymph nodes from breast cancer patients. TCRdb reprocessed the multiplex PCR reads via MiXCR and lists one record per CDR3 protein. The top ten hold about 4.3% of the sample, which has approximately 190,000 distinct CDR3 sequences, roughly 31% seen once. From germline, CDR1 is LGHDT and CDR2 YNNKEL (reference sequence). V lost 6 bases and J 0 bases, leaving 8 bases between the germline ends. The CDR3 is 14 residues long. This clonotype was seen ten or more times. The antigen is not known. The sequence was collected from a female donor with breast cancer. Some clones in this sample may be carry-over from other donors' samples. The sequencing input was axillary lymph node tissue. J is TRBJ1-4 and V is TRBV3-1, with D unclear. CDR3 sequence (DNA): TGTGCCAGCAGTAAGATTGCAACTAATGAAAAACTGTTTTTT. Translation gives CASSKIATNEKLFF.